A single sample is the source of the 12 T cell receptor beta chains below, sequenced in a study of cytomegalovirus exposure and HLA in healthy donors. Use of 60 Vbeta and 13 Jbeta primers characterized the PCR. The method was immunoSEQ multiplex PCR; TCRdb's version includes in-frame clones alone and lacks a portion of them. Of roughly 110,000 clones listed, roughly 70% are singletons. Source material: PBMCs. Receptors were obtained from a male donor in good health and CMV-seropositive.

The chain couples TRBV25-1 to TRBJ1-2, with 8 bases fitting TRBD1. With V trimmed by 3 bases and J by 3 bases, 9 bases remained unmatched. This CDR3 has 16 amino acids. Germline lookup yields CDR1 MGHDK and CDR2 SYGVNS. The CDR3 DNA reads as TGTGCCAGCAGTGACGAGCAGGGGGCGGTGTACTATGGCTACACCTTC. Its translation is CASSDEQGAVYYGYTF.

This clone has more than one count but fewer than ten. V is TRBV30 and J is TRBJ2-2; 10 positions agree with TRBD2. Germline V gene lookup returns CDR1 GTSNPN and CDR2 SVGIG (reference sequence). This CDR3 region has 15 residues. V lost 4 bases to trimming and J lost 4 bases; unmatched junction nucleotides: 6. CDR3 region: CAWIISGRSTGELFF. The CDR3 DNA is TGTGCCTGGATTATTAGCGGGAGGTCCACCGGGGAGCTGTTTTTT.

This rearrangement joins TRBV7-6 to TRBJ2-5, with D tentatively TRBD2 (6 bases). The CDR3 contains 14 residues. The germline V gene encodes CDR1 SGHVS and CDR2 FNYEAQ. The V and J ends lost 6 bases and 4 bases respectively, with 15 bases between them. The CDR3 loop reads CASSRGGTGETQYF. CDR3 nucleotide sequence: TGTGCCAGCAGTAGAGGCGGGACCGGAGAGACCCAGTACTTC. Complete variable domain (other parts from reference TRBV7-6 and TRBJ2-5): GAGVSQSPRYKVTKRGQDVALRCDPISGHVSLYWYRQALGQGPEFLTYFNYEAQQDKSGLPNDRFSAERPEGSISTLTIQRTEQRDSAMYRCASSRGGTGETQYFGPGTRLLVL.

V is TRBV5-1 and J is TRBJ2-7, with 9 bases aligning to TRBD1. With V trimmed by 4 bases and J by 1 base, 3 bases remained unmatched. CDR3 length equals 14 residues. Germline CDR1 and CDR2: SGHRS and YFSETQ. The CDR3 protein is CASSPGTGSYEQYF. The CDR3 region has the DNA TGCGCCAGCAGCCCAGGGACAGGGTCCTACGAGCAGTACTTC.

The table lists this clone with a few counts. The rearrangement uses TRBV28 and TRBJ2-1; D is ambiguous. Germline CDR1 is MDHEN and CDR2 is SYDVKM. This CDR3 has 15 amino acids. V shed 5 bases and J shed 0 bases, with 11 bases lying between them. CDR3 nucleotide sequence: TGTGCCAGCAGTGAGACTGGTGGCTCCTACAATGAGCAGTTCTTC. It codes for CASSETGGSYNEQFF.

This rearrangement joins TRBV28 to TRBJ1-3; a possible D gene is TRBD1 (6 bases). CDR3 size: 15 residues. V lost 6 bases and J lost 8, with 20 bases in between. Germline V gives CDR1 MDHEN, CDR2 SYDVKM. Here the CDR3 DNA reads TGTGCCAGCAGCAACAGGGACGCTCGAGGAGACACCATATATTTT. Amino acid sequence: CASSNRDARGDTIYF.

The chain recombines TRBV7-9 with TRBJ2-3; 8 bases are shared with TRBD2. Germline values: CDR1 SEHNR, CDR2 FQNEAQ (reference sequence). V trimming: 3 bases; J trimming: 0 bases; junction bases outside the gene matches: 5. The CDR3 has 16 residues. CDR3 nucleotides: TGTGCCAGCAGCTTGGGACTAGTCTCTAGCACAGATACGCAGTATTTT. This sequence encodes CASSLGLVSSTDTQYF.

With respect to this clone: Germline and junction disagree at one end, which may indicate a read error. The chain links TRBV7-9 to TRBJ2-7; D ambiguous. The CDR3 consists of 13 residues. Germline CDR1 is SEHNR and CDR2 is FQNEAQ (reference sequence). CDR3 DNA: TGTTCCAGCAGCTTAGGAAACCCCGGCGAGCAGTACTTC. It codes for CSSSLGNPGEQYF.

The rearrangement joins TRBV28 to TRBJ1-2, with 8 bases identical to TRBD1. The CDR3 length is 13 residues. Germline V gene sequence: CDR1 MDHEN, CDR2 SYDVKM. Trimming at V came to 10 bases and at J to 4 bases, leaving 8 bases not matched to a gene. The CDR3 sequence: CAISGGASYGYTF. In DNA, the CDR3 is TGTGCCATTTCAGGGGGCGCGAGCTATGGCTACACCTTC.

The chain has TRBV9 and TRBJ2-2, with TRBD1 matching over 7 bases. The junction had 6 bases not matched to a gene; V was cut back by 3 bases and J by 7 bases. CDR1 is SGDLS, CDR2 YYNGEE, per germline. CDR3 length: 14 residues. The CDR3 sequence: CASSADRVGGELFF. The CDR3, as DNA: TGTGCCAGCAGCGCCGACAGGGTGGGCGGGGAGCTGTTTTTT.

The rearrangement joins TRBV9 to TRBJ2-2; 9 bases align to TRBD1. With 3 bases clipped from V and 3 bases from J, the junction kept 6 bases outside the gene matches. Germline assignment: CDR1 SGDLS and CDR2 YYNGEE. The CDR3 loop spans 16 amino acids. CDR3 nucleotides: TGTGCCAGCAGCGCCGGGACAGGGAGATACACCGGGGAGCTGTTTTTT. This codes for CASSAGTGRYTGELFF.

CDR3 sequence (DNA): TGCGCCAGCAGCCAAGAGGGGGGACTAGCGGGAGTTCTCTACGAGCAGTACTTC. It specifies CASSQEGGLAGVLYEQYF. This chain links TRBV4-1 with TRBJ2-7; 14 bases map to TRBD2. Germline assignment: CDR1 MGHRA and CDR2 YSYEKL. The CDR3 runs 18 residues. Losses at the gene ends were 0 bases for V and 3 bases for J; bases not matched to a gene: 7.